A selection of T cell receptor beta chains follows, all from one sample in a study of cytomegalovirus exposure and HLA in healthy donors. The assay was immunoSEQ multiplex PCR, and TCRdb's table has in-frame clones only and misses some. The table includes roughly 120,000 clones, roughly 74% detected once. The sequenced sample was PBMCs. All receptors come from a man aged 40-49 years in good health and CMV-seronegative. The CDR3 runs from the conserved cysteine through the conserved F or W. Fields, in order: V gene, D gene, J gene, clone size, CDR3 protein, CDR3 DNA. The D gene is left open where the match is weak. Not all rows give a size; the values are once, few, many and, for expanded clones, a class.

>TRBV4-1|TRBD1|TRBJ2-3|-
CASSQWTGATDTQYF
TGCGCCAGCAGCCAATGGACAGGGGCCACAGATACGCAGTATTTT
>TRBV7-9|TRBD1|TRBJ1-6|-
CASRGTERNSPLHF
TGTGCCAGCCGCGGGACAGAGAGGAATTCACCCCTCCACTTT
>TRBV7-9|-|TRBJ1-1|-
CASLPNTEAFF
TGTGCCAGCCTTCCGAACACTGAAGCTTTCTTT
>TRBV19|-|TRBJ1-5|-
CASSGALSNQPQHF
TGTGCCAGTAGTGGGGCCCTTAGCAATCAGCCCCAGCATTTT
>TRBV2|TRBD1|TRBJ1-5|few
CASSEDRGRQPQHF
TGTGCCAGCAGTGAAGACAGGGGACGGCAGCCCCAGCATTTT
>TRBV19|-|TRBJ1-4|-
CASSIGRTATATNEKLFF
TGTGCCAGTAGTATAGGAAGGACAGCAACTGCAACTAATGAAAAACTGTTTTTT
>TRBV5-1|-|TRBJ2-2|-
CASSLAGGAGELFF
TGCGCCAGCAGCTTGGCCGGGGGAGCCGGGGAGCTGTTTTTT
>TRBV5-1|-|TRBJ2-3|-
CASSSEGTDTQYF
TGCGCCAGCAGCTCGGAGGGGACAGATACGCAGTATTTT
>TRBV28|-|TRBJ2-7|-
CASSRGDMFYEQYF
TGTGCCAGCAGCCGAGGGGACATGTTCTACGAGCAGTACTTC
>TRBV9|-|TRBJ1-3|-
CASSSQGGVGTGGNTIYF
TGTGCCAGCAGCTCCCAGGGAGGGGTCGGAACAGGGGGAAACACCATATATTTT
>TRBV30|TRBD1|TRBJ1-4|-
CAWSVLGLQGDEKLFF
TGTGCCTGGAGCGTCCTAGGGTTACAGGGGGACGAAAAACTGTTTTTT
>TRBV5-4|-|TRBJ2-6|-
CASSLTGNSGANVLTF
TGTGCCAGCAGCTTGACCGGGAACTCTGGGGCCAACGTCCTGACTTTC
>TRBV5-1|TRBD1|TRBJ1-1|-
CASSFFLTGGRDTEAFF
TGCGCCAGCAGCTTTTTTTTGACAGGGGGTAGGGACACTGAAGCTTTCTTT
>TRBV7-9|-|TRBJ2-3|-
CASSWLDTQYF
TGTGCCAGCAGCTGGCTAGATACGCAGTATTTT
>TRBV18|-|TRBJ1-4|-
CASSTRETNEKLFF
TGTGCCAGCTCAACTAGGGAAACTAATGAAAAACTGTTTTTT
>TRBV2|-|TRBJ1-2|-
CASNDPGSPRGYGYTF
TGTGCCAGCAACGACCCGGGGTCACCCCGAGGCTATGGCTACACCTTC
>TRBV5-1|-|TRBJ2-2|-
CASSLLQNTGELFF
TGCGCCAGCAGCTTGTTACAGAACACCGGGGAGCTGTTTTTT
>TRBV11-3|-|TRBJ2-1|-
CASSLVAGASYNEQFF
TGTGCCAGCAGCTTGGTAGCAGGGGCCTCCTACAATGAGCAGTTCTTC
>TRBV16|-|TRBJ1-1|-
CASSRQTNTEAFF
TGTGCCAGCAGTCGACAGACGAACACTGAAGCTTTCTTT
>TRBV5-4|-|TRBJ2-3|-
CASSLGNRISTDTQYF
TGTGCCAGCAGCTTGGGGAACAGGATTAGCACAGATACGCAGTATTTT
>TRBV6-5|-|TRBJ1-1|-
CASSYIYTEAFF
TGTGCCAGCAGTTATATATACACTGAAGCTTTCTTT
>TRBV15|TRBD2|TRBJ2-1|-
CATSRDGVAGGQEQFF
TGTGCCACCAGCAGAGATGGAGTAGCGGGGGGGCAGGAGCAGTTCTTC
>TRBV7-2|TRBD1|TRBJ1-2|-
CASSPRWTGKSDYGYTF
TGTGCCAGCAGCCCGAGATGGACAGGGAAGAGTGACTATGGCTACACCTTC
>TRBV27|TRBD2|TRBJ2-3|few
CASSYSSGGNTQYF
TGTGCCAGCAGTTATTCGAGCGGGGGGAATACGCAGTATTTT
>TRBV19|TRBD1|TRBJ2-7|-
CASSMGQGTVEQYF
TGTGCCAGTAGTATGGGACAGGGAACTGTCGAGCAGTACTTC
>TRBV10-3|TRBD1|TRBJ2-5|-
CAIREQGALREQYF
TGTGCCATCAGGGAACAGGGGGCTTTGCGGGAGCAGTACTTC
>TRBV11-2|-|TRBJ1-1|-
CASSYTSGTEAFF
TGTGCCAGCAGCTATACCTCCGGCACTGAAGCTTTCTTT
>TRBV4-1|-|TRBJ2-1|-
CASSQDRGPAYNEQFF
TGCGCCAGCAGCCAAGACAGGGGTCCCGCCTACAATGAGCAGTTCTTC